Shown below are 8 T cell receptor beta chains from a single sample sequenced in a study of cytomegalovirus exposure and HLA in healthy donors. The primer mix had 60 Vbeta and 13 Jbeta primers. Only in-frame clones appear in the TCRdb table, and some are missing; sequencing was by immunoSEQ multiplex PCR. The sample includes 150,000 to 200,000 clones, approximately 80% of them seen just once. The sequencing sample was made of PBMCs. The receptors come from a man between 18 and 29 years old in good health and CMV-seronegative.

This sequence joins TRBV27 and TRBJ1-1; 7 bases are shared with TRBD1. Germline V gene sequence: CDR1 MNHEY, CDR2 SMNVEV (reference sequence). Trimming at V came to 2 bases and at J to 8 bases, leaving 8 bases not matched to a gene. The CDR3 runs to 14 residues. The CDR3 coding sequence is TGTGCCAGCAGTTTAACCGCGGGGACAGCCGAAGCTTTCTTT. Protein: CASSLTAGTAEAFF.

This chain joins TRBV7-2 and TRBJ1-2, with D perhaps TRBD1 (6 bases). Trimming shortened V by 5 bases and J by 2 bases, and 12 bases separated the two germline ends. There are 14 residues in the CDR3. Germline V CDR1 and CDR2: SGHTA, FQGNSA. The CDR3 region is CASSPMTGNYGYTF. The CDR3 DNA is TGTGCCAGCAGCCCCATGACAGGAAACTATGGCTACACCTTC.

This rearrangement joins TRBV4-1 to TRBJ1-6; TRBD1 matches 9 bases. V shed 1 base, J shed 7 bases, and the junction held 2 bases outside the gene matches. The CDR3 length is 15 residues. From germline, CDR1 is MGHRA and CDR2 YSYEKL. The DNA of the CDR3 is TGCGCCAGCAGCCAAGGGACAGGGGCAAATTCACCCCTCCACTTT. This codes for CASSQGTGANSPLHF.

V and J are TRBV4-2 and TRBJ2-7; 10 bases map to TRBD2. Trimming took 0 bases from V and 2 from J; bases not matched to a gene: 4. In germline, CDR1 is LGHNA, CDR2 YNFKEQ. CDR3 length: 16 amino acids. CDR3 sequence reads: CASSQELAGPTYEQYF. DNA for the CDR3: TGTGCCAGCAGCCAAGAACTAGCGGGACCCACCTACGAGCAGTACTTC.

This chain connects TRBV6-5 to TRBJ1-5; D gene unclear. Deletions cut 3 bases from V and 3 bases from J, with 9 bases between. The length of the CDR3 is 14 residues. Germline CDR1 and CDR2: MNHEY and SVGAGI. CDR3 sequence: CASSYYSYNQPQHF. The DNA of the CDR3 is TGTGCCAGCAGTTATTATAGCTACAATCAGCCCCAGCATTTT.

This chain connects TRBV7-9 to TRBJ1-2; 10 positions match TRBD1. The CDR3 extends over 12 amino acids. Per germline, CDR1 SEHNR and CDR2 FQNEAQ (reference sequence). V lost 8 bases, J lost 4 bases, and 1 base stayed unmatched. The CDR3 reads CASGTGVYGYTF. The CDR3 DNA is TGTGCCAGCGGGACAGGGGTCTATGGCTACACCTTC.

This chain uses TRBV5-1 with TRBJ1-2; no clear D. CDR3 length: 16 amino acids. Looked up from germline, CDR1 is SGHRS and CDR2 is YFSETQ. Trimming cost V 3 bases and J 8 bases, with 23 bases left between them. The DNA of the CDR3 is TGCGCCAGCAGCTCGACCGGGGAGACCCACACGAGGGGCTACACCTTC. Its translation: CASSSTGETHTRGYTF.

This chain uses TRBV15 with TRBJ2-3, with D tentatively TRBD1 (5 bases). This CDR3 contains 17 residues. Germline CDR1 is LNHNV and CDR2 is YYDKDF (reference sequence). V shed 0 bases and J shed 0 bases, with 13 bases lying between them. Here the CDR3 DNA reads TGTGCCACCAGCAGAGATCCCGCAGGGTACAGCACAGATACGCAGTATTTT. Its protein is CATSRDPAGYSTDTQYF.